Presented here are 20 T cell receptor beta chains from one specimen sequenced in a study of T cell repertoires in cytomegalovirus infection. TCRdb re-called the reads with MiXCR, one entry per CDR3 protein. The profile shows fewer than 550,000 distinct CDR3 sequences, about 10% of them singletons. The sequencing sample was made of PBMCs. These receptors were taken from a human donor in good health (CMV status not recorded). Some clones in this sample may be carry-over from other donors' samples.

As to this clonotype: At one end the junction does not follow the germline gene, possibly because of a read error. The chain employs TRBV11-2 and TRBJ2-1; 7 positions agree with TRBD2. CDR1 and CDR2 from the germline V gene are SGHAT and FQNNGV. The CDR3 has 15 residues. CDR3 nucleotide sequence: TGTGTCAGCAGCTTAGGTGCGGGAGTTCCCAATGAGCAGTTCTTC. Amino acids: CVSSLGAGVPNEQFF.

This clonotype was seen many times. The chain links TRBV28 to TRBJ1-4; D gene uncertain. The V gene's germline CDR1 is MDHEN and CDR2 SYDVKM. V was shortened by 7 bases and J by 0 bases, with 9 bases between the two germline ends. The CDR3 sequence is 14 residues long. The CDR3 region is CASKDVPTNEKLFF. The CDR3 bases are TGTGCCAGCAAGGACGTGCCAACTAATGAAAAACTGTTTTTT. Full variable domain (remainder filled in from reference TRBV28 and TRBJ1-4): DVKVTQSSRYLVKRTGEKVFLECVQDMDHENMFWYRQDPGLGLRLIYFSYDVKMKEKGDIPEGYSVSREKKERFSLILESASTNQTSMYLCASKDVPTNEKLFFGSGTQLSVL.

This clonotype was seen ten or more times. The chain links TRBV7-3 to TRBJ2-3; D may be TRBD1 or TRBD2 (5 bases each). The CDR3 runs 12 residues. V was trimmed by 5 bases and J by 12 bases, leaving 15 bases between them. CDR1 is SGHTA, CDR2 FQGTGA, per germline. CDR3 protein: CASSEERGLQYF. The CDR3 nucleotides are TGTGCCAGCAGCGAAGAGAGGGGTCTCCAGTATTTT.

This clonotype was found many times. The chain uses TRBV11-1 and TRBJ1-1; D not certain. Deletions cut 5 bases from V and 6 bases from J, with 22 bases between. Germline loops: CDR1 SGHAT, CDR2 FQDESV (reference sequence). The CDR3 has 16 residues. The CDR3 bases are TGTGCCAGCAGCCCAGCCCCCCTGCCCGGAGTCCCTGAAGCTTTCTTT. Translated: CASSPAPLPGVPEAFF.

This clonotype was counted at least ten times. CDR3 loop: CASSFPRDRGQETQYF. The DNA of the CDR3 is TGTGCCAGCAGTTTCCCCCGGGACAGGGGGCAAGAGACCCAGTACTTC. This chain connects TRBV6-6 to TRBJ2-5; TRBD1 agrees at 11 bases. V dropped 4 bases and J dropped 2; count of bases not matched to a gene: 6. The CDR3 length is 16 residues. From germline, CDR1 is MNHNY and CDR2 SVGAGI (reference sequence).

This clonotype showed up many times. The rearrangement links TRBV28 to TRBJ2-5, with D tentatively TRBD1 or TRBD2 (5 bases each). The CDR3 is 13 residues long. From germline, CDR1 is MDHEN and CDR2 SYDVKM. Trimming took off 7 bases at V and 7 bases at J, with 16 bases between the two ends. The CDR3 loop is CASTTRQGVTQYF. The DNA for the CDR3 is TGTGCCAGCACCACACGGCAGGGAGTGACCCAGTACTTC.

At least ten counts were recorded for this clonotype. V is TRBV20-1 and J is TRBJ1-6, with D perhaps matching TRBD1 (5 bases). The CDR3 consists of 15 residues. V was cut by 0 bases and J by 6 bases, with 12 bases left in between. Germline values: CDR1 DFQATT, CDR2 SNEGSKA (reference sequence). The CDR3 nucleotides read TGCAGTGCTAGAGAAAGGGGATCCATTAATTCACCCCTCCACTTT. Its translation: CSARERGSINSPLHF.

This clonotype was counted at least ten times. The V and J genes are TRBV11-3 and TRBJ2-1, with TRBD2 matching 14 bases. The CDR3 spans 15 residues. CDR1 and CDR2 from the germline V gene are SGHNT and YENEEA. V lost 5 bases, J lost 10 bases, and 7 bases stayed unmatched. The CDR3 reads CASSTTSGGAREQFF. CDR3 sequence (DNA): TGTGCCAGCAGCACGACTAGCGGGGGGGCTAGGGAGCAGTTCTTC. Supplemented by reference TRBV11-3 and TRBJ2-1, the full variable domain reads EAGVVQSPRYKIIEKKQPVAFWCNPISGHNTLYWYLQNLGQGPELLIRYENEEAVDDSQLPKDRFSAERLKGVDSTLKIQPAELGDSAVYLCASSTTSGGAREQFFGPGTRLTVL.

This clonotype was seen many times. The CDR3 sequence is CASSQQSGNSYNEQFF. As DNA, the CDR3 is TGCGCCAGCAGCCAACAAAGCGGGAACTCCTACAATGAGCAGTTCTTC. The chain joins TRBV4-1 to TRBJ2-1; 7 nucleotides agree with TRBD2. Per germline, CDR1 MGHRA and CDR2 YSYEKL. Trimming at V came to 2 bases and at J to 0 bases, leaving 4 bases not matched to a gene. The CDR3 runs to 16 residues.

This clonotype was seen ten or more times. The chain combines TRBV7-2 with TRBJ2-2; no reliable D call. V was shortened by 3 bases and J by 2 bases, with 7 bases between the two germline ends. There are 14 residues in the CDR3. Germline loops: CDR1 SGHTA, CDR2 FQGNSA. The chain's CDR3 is CASSFWYNTGELFF. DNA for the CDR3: TGTGCCAGCAGCTTTTGGTATAACACCGGGGAGCTGTTTTTT. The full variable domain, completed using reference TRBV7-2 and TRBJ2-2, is GAGVSQSPSNKVTEKGKDVELRCDPISGHTALYWYRQSLGQGLEFLIYFQGNSAPDKSGLPSDRFSAERTGGSVSTLTIQRTQQEDSAVYLCASSFWYNTGELFFGEGSRLTVL.

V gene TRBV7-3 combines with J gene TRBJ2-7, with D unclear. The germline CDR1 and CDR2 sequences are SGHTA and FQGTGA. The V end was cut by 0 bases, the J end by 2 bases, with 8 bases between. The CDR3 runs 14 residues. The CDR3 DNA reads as TGTGCCAGCAGCTTAACTGCGTCTGCCTACGAGCAGTACTTC. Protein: CASSLTASAYEQYF.

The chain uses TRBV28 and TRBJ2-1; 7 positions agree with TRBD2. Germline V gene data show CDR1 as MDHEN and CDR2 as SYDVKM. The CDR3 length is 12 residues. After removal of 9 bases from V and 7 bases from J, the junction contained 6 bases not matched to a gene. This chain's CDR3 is CASRLAENEQFF. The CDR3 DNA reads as TGTGCCAGTAGACTAGCCGAGAATGAGCAGTTCTTC.

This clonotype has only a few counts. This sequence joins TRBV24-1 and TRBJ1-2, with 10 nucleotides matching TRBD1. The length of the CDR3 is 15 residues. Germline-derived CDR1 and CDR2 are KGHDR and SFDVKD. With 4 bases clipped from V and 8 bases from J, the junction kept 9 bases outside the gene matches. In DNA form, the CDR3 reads TGTGCCACCAGTGACCGGGACAGGGGAGTTTGGGGCTACACCTTC. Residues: CATSDRDRGVWGYTF.

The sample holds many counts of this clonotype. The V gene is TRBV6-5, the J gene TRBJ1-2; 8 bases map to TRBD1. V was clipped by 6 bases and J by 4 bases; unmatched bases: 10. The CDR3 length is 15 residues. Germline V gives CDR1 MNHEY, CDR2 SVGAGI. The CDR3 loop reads CASSRGQAFPYGYTF. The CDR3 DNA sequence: TGTGCCAGCAGCCGGGGACAGGCTTTTCCCTATGGCTACACCTTC.

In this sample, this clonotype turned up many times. This chain's CDR3 is CATSDSHEQFF. DNA for the CDR3: TGTGCCACCAGTGATTCCCATGAGCAGTTCTTC. The rearrangement uses TRBV24-1 and TRBJ2-1; D gene uncertain. Germline CDR1 is KGHDR and CDR2 is SFDVKD. The CDR3 contains 11 residues. Trimming removed 2 bases from V and 8 bases from J, with 3 bases in between.

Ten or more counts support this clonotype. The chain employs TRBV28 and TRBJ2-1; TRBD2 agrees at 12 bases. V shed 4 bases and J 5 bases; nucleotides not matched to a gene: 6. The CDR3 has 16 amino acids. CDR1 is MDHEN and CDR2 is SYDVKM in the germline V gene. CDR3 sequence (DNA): TGTGCCAGCAGTTCCGGGACTAGCGGGCATAACAATGAGCAGTTCTTC. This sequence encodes CASSSGTSGHNNEQFF. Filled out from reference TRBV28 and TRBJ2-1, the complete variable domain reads DVKVTQSSRYLVKRTGEKVFLECVQDMDHENMFWYRQDPGLGLRLIYFSYDVKMKEKGDIPEGYSVSREKKERFSLILESASTNQTSMYLCASSSGTSGHNNEQFFGPGTRLTVL.

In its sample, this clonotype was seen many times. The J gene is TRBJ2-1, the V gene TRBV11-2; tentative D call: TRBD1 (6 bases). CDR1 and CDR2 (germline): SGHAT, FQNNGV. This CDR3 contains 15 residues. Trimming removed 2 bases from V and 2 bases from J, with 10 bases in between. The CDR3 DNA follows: TGTGCCAGCAGCTTACAGGGGAGCCCCTACAATGAGCAGTTCTTC. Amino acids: CASSLQGSPYNEQFF.

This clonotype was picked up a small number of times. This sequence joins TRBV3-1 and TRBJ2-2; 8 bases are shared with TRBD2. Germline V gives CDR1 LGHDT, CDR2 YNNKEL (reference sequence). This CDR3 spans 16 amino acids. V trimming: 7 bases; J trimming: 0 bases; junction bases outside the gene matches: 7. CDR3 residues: CASTLSGNTNTGELFF. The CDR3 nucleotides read TGTGCCAGCACCCTTAGCGGGAATACGAACACCGGGGAGCTGTTTTTT.

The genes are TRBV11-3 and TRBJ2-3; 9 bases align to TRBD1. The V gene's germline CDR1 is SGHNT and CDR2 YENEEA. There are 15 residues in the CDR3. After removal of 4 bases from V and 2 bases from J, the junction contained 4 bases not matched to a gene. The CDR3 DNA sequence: TGTGCCAGCAGCTGGAGGACAGGGGCCACAGATACGCAGTATTTT. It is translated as CASSWRTGATDTQYF.

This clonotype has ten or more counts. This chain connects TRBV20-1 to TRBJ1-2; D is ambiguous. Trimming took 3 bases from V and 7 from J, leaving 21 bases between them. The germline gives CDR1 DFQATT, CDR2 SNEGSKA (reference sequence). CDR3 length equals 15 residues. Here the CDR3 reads CSASGDPQNSRGYTF. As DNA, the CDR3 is TGCAGTGCTAGTGGCGATCCCCAAAATTCGCGTGGCTACACCTTC.